This TCR beta chain was recovered during a study of Graves' ophthalmopathy and Graves' hyperthyroidism. For the study at large: Peripheral blood sampling occurred at initial diagnosis, before any treatment. General study findings and limits: Blood was where most expanded thyroid clonotypes above 0.001 frequency also turned up.

This clonotype was seen a handful of times. Antigen: not known. Stable hyperthyroidism was defined by absence of ophthalmopathy within 18 months of follow-up. Germline V lookup: CDR1 MGHRA, CDR2 YSYEKL. This CDR3 has 15 residues. Deletions cut 4 bases from V and 5 bases from J, with 18 bases between. RNA transcripts were the source from which TCR beta CDR3 regions were amplified. RT-PCR in the first round used HTBI primers; a second-round multiplex PCR followed. From the multiplex PCR reads, TCRdb called clonotypes with MiXCR, one entry per CDR3 protein. The table includes approximately 410,000 distinct CDR3 sequences, 15% detected once.

This TCR derives from a woman aged 18-35 years with stable Graves' hyperthyroidism. The material sequenced was peripheral blood. V gene TRBV4-1 combines with J gene TRBJ2-7, with D possibly TRBD2 on 6 matching bases. The CDR3 spells CASSLSQGGTHEQYF. CDR3 nucleotide sequence: TGCGCCAGCAGCCTCTCCCAAGGAGGGACCCACGAGCAGTACTTC.